The entry that follows covers one T cell receptor (beta chain) sequence. Its antigen remains unidentified. Base qualities were left out, and no much larger clone turns up one base away. The record originates from a study of T cells after yellow fever vaccination (dated by TCRdb to the late 2010s). Regarding the complete study: The SMART-Seq v4 Ultra Low Input RNA kit was used to prepare libraries from fractions with low cell numbers. Two healthy male donors, one aged 18 to 30 and one aged 30 to 39 years, were included in the cohort. To follow T-cell clones before and after primary and booster YFV17D yellow fever vaccination, bulk TCR alpha and beta repertoires were sequenced over time. Blood was drawn at multiple timepoints before and after primary and secondary immunization, with bulk PBMC replicates and cell subsets isolated.

TCR cDNA was made using 5'RACE template switching, a step that added a universal primer site and unique molecular identifiers. cDNA synthesis was primed from both the TCR alpha and TCR beta constant segments. Two PCR steps were used to amplify libraries, with sample barcodes and sequencing adapters being added in the second step. Sequencing of libraries was done on Illumina HiSeq 2500 (2x100 bp) or NovaSeq (2x150 bp). The paper's data handling went like this. Demultiplexing of reads and collapsing into UMI consensus sequences were performed with MIGEC, and V(D)J alignment was carried out with MiXCR. Using edgeR on replicate PBMC samples, clonotypes were called vaccine-responding if FDR was below 0.01 and the log2 fold change was above 5 up to day 15. Each bulk clonotype was labeled CD4 or CD8 based on which sequenced repertoire, CD4 or CD8, contained the clonotype at higher abundance. TCRdb trimmed public reads at Q25 via fastp, called clones via MiXCR and kept in-frame beta chains. Rows with a matching CDR3 protein are joined into one entry that keeps the most common DNA and genes. The V and J calls and clone size come from TCRdb's table, not from the authors' own analysis. Here the sample has 200,000 to 300,000 distinct CDR3 sequences; 10% to 15% occur a single time. Jointly, the top ten make up less than 0.55% of the sample.

Including the terminal cysteine and phenylalanine, the CDR3 comprises 14 residues. Just CDR3 DNA is preserved here, 42 bases in frame from base 1. CDR1 and CDR2 (MDHEN, SYDVKM) derive from the germline V gene. The junction shows trimming of 5 bases on V and 3 bases on J, plus 11 bases between the germline ends. What the research found in general, with its limitations: The secondary T-cell response was weaker than the primary response but faster, peaking on day 5 instead of day 15. After the booster, most of the clones that had expanded following primary vaccination were detected again (roughly 97% of CD4 and roughly 88% of CD8), which suggests that memory was broadly maintained. A small fraction of clonotypes appeared in both the CD4 and CD8 compartments, likely as a result of convergent recombination. Computational filtering was needed because FACS-sorted repertoires could contain abundant contaminating clonotypes from the bulk population. Only a couple of donors were included in the study, so the extent to which the findings can be generalized is limited.

In the paper's terms, the treatment or condition label means: live attenuated yellow fever vaccine strain. PBMCs were isolated from peripheral blood using a standard Ficoll-Paque protocol. Dynabeads CD4 and CD8 positive selection kits were used to isolate the CD4 and CD8 T-cell fractions. RNA was extracted with TriZol from bulk PBMCs, CD4 and CD8 fractions, and dextramer-positive and dextramer-negative fractions. This material consisted of CD4+ T cells sorted from PBMCs, taken 45 days after the yellow fever booster vaccination. The sequence joins TRBV28 to TRBJ1-5; the D gene is possibly TRBD1, with 5 bases matching. This receptor was obtained from a man aged 30-40 years who received the YFV17D yellow fever vaccine. The sequence in DNA is TGTGCCAGCAGTCTCCCGGGGCTCAATCAGCCCCAGCATTTT. Its amino acids are CASSLPGLNQPQHF. With all but the CDR3 taken from the reference TRBV28 and TRBJ1-5 genes, the full variable domain is: DVKVTQSSRYLVKRTGEKVFLECVQDMDHENMFWYRQDPGLGLRLIYFSYDVKMKEKGDIPEGYSVSREKKERFSLILESASTNQTSMYLCASSLPGLNQPQHFGDGTRLSIL.